This T cell receptor beta chain derives from a study of blood T cell repertoires in COVID-19. Study context: Acute and convalescent COVID-19 specimens originated in the United States, Italy and Spain.

The CDR3 loop spans 15 amino acids. V gave up 1 base and J gave up 5 bases; unmatched junction bases: 5. CDR1 is SGHTA and CDR2 is FQGNSA in the germline V gene. How the authors handled the data: Amplification from reference gene primers served as the basis for estimated nucleated cell counts. Here immunoSEQ multiplex PCR was the method, and the copy in TCRdb shows in-frame clones only, minus some. V and J calls and clone size are those listed in that table; D and trimming were worked out from the DNA. This sample yields 90,000 or so clones, of which nearly 90% are seen a single time; about 4.3% belongs to the top ten.

The chain combines TRBV7-2 with TRBJ2-1, with 7 bases matching TRBD1. The sample consisted of peripheral blood. This clonotype was obtained from an elderly woman with active or convalescent COVID-19. The CDR3 region is CASSLGTGFNNEQFF. DNA for the CDR3: TGTGCCAGCAGCTTAGGGACAGGATTCAACAATGAGCAGTTCTTC.